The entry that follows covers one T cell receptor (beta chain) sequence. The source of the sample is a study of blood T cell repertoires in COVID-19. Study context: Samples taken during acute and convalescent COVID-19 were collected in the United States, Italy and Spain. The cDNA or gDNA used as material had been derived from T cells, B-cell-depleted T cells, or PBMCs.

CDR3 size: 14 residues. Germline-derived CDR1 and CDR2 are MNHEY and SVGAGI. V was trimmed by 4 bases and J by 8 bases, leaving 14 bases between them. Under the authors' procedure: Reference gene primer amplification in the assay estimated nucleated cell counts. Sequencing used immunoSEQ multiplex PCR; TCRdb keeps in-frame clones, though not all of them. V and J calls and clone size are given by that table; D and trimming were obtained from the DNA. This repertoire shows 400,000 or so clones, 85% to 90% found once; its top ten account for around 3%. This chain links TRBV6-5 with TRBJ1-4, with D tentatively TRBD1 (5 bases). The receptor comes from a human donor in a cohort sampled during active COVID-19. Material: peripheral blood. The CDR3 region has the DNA TGTGCCAGCAGTTTCCAGGGTTCTGGGGAAAAACTGTTTTTT. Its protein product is CASSFQGSGEKLFF.